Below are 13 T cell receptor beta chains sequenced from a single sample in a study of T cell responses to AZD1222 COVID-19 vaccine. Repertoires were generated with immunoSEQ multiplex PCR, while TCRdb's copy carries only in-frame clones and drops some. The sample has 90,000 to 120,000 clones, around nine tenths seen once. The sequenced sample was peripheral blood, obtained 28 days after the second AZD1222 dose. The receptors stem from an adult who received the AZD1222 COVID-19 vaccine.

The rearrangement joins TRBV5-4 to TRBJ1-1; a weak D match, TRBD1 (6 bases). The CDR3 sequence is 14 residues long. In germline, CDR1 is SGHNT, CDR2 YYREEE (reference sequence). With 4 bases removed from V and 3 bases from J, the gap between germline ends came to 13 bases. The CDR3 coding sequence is TGTGCCAGCAGCCGGGGTAGGGGGGACACTGAAGCTTTCTTT. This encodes CASSRGRGDTEAFF.

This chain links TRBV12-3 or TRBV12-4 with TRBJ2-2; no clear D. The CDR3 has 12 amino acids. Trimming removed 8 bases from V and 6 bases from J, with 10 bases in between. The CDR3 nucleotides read TGTGCCAGCCTTATTAGGGCCGGGGAGCTGTTTTTT. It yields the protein CASLIRAGELFF.

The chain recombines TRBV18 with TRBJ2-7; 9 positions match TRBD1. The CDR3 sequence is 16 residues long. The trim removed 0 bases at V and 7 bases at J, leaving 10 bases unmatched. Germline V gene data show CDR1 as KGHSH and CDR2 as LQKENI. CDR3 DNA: TGTGCCAGCTCACCACCCGGGGCCGACAGGGGGAGGGAGCAGTACTTC. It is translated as CASSPPGADRGREQYF.

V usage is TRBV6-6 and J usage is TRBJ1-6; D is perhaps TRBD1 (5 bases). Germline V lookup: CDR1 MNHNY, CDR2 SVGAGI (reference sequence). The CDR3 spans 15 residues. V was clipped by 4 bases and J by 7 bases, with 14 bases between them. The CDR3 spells CASSSQGAGNSPLHF. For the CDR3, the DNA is TGTGCCAGCAGTTCCCAGGGAGCAGGGAATTCACCCCTCCACTTT.

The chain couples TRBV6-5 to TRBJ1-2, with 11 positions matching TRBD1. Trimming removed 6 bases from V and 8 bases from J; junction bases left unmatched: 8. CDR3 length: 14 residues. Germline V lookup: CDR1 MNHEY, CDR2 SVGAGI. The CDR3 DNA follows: TGTGCCAGCAGGGACAGGGGGCGTGTTGGCGGCTACACCTTC. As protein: CASRDRGRVGGYTF.

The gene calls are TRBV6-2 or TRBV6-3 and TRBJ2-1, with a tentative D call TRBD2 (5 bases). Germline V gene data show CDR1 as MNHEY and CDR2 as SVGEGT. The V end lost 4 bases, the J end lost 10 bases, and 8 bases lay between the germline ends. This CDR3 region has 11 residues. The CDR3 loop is CASSLALEQFF. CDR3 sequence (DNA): TGTGCCAGCAGTTTAGCGCTGGAGCAGTTCTTC.

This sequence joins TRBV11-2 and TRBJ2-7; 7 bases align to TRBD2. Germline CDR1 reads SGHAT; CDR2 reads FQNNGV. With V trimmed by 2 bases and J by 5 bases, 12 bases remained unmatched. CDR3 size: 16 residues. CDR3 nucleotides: TGTGCCAGCAGCTTACAAATCGGGGGAGGGAGGCACGAGCAGTACTTC. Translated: CASSLQIGGGRHEQYF.

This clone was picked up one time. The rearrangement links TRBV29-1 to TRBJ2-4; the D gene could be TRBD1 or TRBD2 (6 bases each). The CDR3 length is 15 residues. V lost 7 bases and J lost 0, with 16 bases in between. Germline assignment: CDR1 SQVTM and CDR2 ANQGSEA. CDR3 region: CSAEGGDLAKNIQYF. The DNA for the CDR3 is TGCAGCGCCGAGGGGGGAGACCTAGCCAAAAACATTCAGTACTTC.

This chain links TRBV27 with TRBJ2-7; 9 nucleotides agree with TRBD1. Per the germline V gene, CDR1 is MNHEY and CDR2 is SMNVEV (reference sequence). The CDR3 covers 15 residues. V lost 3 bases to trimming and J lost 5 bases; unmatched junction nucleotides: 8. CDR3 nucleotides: TGTGCCAGCAGTTTGATCGGACAGGGGAGGAACGAGCAGTACTTC. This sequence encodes CASSLIGQGRNEQYF.

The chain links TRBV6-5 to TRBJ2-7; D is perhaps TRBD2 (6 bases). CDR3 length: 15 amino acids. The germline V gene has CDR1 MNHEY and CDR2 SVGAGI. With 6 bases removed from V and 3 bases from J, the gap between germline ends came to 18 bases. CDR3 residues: CASRKGRSEGYEQYF. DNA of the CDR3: TGTGCCAGCAGGAAAGGGAGGTCGGAGGGCTACGAGCAGTACTTC.

The CDR3 is CASSTGQGRAGYTF. The CDR3 nucleotides read TGTGCCAGCAGCACGGGACAGGGGCGCGCGGGCTACACCTTC. The V call is TRBV7-9, the J call TRBJ1-2, with 10 bases aligning to TRBD1. Germline V gives CDR1 SEHNR, CDR2 FQNEAQ (reference sequence). This CDR3 contains 14 residues. V lost 5 bases and J lost 8; bases outside the gene matches: 8.

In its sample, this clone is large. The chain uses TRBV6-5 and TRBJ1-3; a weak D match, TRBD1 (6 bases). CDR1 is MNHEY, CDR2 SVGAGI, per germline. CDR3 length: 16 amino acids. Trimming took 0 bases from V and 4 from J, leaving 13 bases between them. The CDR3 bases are TGTGCCAGCAGTTACTCGGTGGGGACATCAGGAAACACCATATATTTT. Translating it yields CASSYSVGTSGNTIYF.

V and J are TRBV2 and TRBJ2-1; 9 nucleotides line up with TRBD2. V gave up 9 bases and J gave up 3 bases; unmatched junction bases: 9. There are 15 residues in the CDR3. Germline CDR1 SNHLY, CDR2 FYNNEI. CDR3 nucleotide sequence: TGTGCCAGTAGCGGGAGTAAAGGGGTCTACAATGAGCAGTTCTTC. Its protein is CASSGSKGVYNEQFF.